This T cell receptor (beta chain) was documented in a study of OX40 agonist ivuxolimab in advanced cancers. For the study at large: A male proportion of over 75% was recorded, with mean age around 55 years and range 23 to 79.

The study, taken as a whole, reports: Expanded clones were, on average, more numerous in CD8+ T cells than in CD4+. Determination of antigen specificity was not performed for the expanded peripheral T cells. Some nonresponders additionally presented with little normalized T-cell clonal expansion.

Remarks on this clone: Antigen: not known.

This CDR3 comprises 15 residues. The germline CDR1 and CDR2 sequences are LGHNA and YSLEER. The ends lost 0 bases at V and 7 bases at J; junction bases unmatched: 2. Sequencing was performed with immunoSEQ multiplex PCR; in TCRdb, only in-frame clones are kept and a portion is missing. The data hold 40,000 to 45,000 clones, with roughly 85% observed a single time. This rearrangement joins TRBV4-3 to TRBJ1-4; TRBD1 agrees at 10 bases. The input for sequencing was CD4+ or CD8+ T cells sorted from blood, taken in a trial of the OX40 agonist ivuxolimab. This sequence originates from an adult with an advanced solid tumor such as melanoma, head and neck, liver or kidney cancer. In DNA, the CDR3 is TGCGCCAGCAGCCAAGAGGGGACAGGGGCTGAAAAACTGTTTTTT. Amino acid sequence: CASSQEGTGAEKLFF.